This T cell receptor beta chain was sequenced for a study of cytomegalovirus exposure and HLA in healthy donors. Both 60 Vbeta primers and 13 Jbeta primers went into the PCR. This table comes from immunoSEQ multiplex PCR, and its TCRdb copy is limited to in-frame clones, with some not included. The repertoire holds around 150,000 clones, with over 75% as singletons. Germline-derived CDR1 and CDR2 are SEHNR and FQNEAQ (reference sequence). V lost 5 bases and J 5 bases, leaving 10 bases between the germline ends. This CDR3 contains 13 residues. This chain links TRBV7-9 with TRBJ1-5; D unresolved. Sequencing was done on a sample of PBMCs. This receptor was obtained from a woman in her late teens or twenties in good health and CMV-seronegative. CDR3 bases: TGTGCCAGCAGCCAAGTGGGCGATCAGCCCCAGCATTTT. It codes for CASSQVGDQPQHF. The full variable domain, its missing parts supplied by reference TRBV7-9 and TRBJ1-5, is DTGVSQNPRHKITKRGQNVTFRCDPISEHNRLYWYRQTLGQGPEFLTYFQNEAQLEKSRLLSDRFSAERPKGSFSTLEIQRTEQGDSAMYLCASSQVGDQPQHFGDGTRLSIL.